The present entry profiles one T cell receptor beta chain with its context. The data are from a study of blood T cell repertoires in COVID-19. Study overall: Acute and convalescent COVID-19 samples came from the United States, Italy and Spain. Nucleic acid was either cDNA or gDNA, and it came from T cells, B-cell-depleted T cells, or PBMCs.

There are 16 residues in the CDR3. Trimming took 2 bases from V and 0 from J, leaving 11 bases between them. The germline CDR1 and CDR2 sequences are MNHEY and SVGEGT. Per the authors' pipeline: Estimates of nucleated cell counts were drawn from the amplification of reference gene primers. Profiled with immunoSEQ multiplex PCR; TCRdb holds only in-frame clones, not every one. V, J and clone size are those of that table, while D and trimming were read from the DNA. The sample holds more than 250,000 clones; about 89% are singletons and the top ten take roughly 6.7%. This receptor was identified in a man aged 18 to 30 who had recovered from COVID-19. V is TRBV6-2 or TRBV6-3 and J is TRBJ2-4; tentative D call: TRBD1 (6 bases). The sequencing input was peripheral blood. The CDR3: CASSYRGQLAKNIQYF. CDR3 bases: TGTGCCAGCAGTTACCGGGGACAACTAGCCAAAAACATTCAGTACTTC.